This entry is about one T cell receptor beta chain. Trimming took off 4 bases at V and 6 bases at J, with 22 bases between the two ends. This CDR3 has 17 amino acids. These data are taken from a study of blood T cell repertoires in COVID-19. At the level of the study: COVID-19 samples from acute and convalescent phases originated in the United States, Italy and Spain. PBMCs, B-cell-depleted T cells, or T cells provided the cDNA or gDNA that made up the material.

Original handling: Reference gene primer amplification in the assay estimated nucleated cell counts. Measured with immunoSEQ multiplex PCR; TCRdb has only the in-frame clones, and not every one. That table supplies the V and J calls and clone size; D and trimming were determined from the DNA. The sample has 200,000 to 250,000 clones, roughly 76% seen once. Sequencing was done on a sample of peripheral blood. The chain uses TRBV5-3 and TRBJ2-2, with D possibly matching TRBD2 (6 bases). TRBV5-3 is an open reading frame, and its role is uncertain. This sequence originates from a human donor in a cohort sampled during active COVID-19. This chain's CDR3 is CARSIAGRSPIPGELFF. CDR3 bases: TGTGCCAGAAGCATTGCGGGACGTTCTCCAATCCCCGGGGAGCTGTTTTTT.